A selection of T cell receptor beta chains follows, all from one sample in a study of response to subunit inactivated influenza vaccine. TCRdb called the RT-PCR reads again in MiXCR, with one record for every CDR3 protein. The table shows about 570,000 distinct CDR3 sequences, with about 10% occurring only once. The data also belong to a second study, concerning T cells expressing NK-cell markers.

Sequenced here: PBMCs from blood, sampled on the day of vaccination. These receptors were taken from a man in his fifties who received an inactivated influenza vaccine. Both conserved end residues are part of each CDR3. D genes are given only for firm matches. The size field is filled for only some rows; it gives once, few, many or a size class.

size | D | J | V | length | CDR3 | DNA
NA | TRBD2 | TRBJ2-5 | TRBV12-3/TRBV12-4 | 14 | CASSTSGGQETQYF | TGTGCCAGCAGCACTAGCGGGGGACAAGAGACCCAGTACTTC
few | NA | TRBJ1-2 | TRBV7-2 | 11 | CASSAYYGYTF | TGTGCCAGCAGCGCCTACTATGGCTACACCTTC
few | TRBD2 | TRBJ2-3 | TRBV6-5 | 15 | CASRLLAGGEDTQYF | TGTGCCAGCAGGTTACTAGCGGGGGGAGAAGATACGCAGTATTTT
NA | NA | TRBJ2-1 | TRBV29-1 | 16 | CSVVQMDSPFYNEQFF | TGCAGCGTCGTCCAAATGGACAGTCCATTTTACAATGAGCAGTTCTTC
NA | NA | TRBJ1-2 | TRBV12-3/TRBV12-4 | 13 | CASSPRTNYGYTF | TGTGCCAGCAGTCCCCGGACCAACTATGGCTACACCTTC
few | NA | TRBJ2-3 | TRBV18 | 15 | CASTTGRPSTDTQYF | TGTGCCAGCACCACGGGTCGTCCTAGCACAGATACGCAGTATTTT
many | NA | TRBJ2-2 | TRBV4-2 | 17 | CASSHPDRDLKTGELFF | TGTGCCAGCAGCCACCCCGACAGAGATTTGAAAACCGGGGAGCTGTTTTTT
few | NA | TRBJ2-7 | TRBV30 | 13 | CAWSVGREYEQYF | TGTGCCTGGAGTGTGGGCAGAGAGTACGAGCAGTACTTC
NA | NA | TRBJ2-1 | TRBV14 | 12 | CASSYSRDEQFF | TGTGCCAGCAGCTATAGCCGAGATGAGCAGTTCTTC
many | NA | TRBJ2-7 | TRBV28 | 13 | CASSTPRVYEQYF | TGTGCCAGCAGCACACCGAGGGTCTACGAGCAGTACTTC
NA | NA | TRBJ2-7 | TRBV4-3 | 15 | CASSQTNGGGYEQYF | TGCGCCAGCAGCCAAACAAATGGAGGGGGCTACGAGCAGTACTTC
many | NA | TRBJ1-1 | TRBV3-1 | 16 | CASSQVRLSANTEAFF | TGTGCCAGCAGCCAAGTCAGGCTGTCGGCGAACACTGAAGCTTTCTTT
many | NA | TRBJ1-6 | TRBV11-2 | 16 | CASTRQKSVKNSPLHF | TGTGCCAGCACCCGTCAAAAGAGTGTCAAAAATTCACCCCTCCACTTT
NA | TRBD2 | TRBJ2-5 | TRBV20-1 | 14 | CSAALTSGGETQYF | TGCAGTGCCGCTTTGACTAGCGGGGGGGAGACCCAGTACTTC
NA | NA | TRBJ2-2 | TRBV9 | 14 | CASSVLANTGELFF | TGTGCCAGCAGCGTACTAGCGAACACCGGGGAGCTGTTTTTT
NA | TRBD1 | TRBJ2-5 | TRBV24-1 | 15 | CATSDPGQGSETHYF | TGTGCCACCAGTGATCCGGGACAGGGATCGGAGACCCACTACTTC
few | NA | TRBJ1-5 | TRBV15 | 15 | CATSRIDSSNQPQHF | TGTGCCACCAGCAGAATTGACAGTAGCAATCAGCCCCAGCATTTT
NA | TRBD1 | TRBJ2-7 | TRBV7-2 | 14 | CASSVTGADYEQYF | TGTGCCAGCAGCGTGACAGGGGCTGACTACGAGCAGTACTTC
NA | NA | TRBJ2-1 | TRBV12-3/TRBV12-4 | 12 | CASSPISYEQFF | TGTGCCAGCAGCCCAATTAGTTATGAGCAGTTCTTC
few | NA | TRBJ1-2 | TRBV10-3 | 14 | CAISAQEGNYGYTF | TGTGCCATCAGTGCTCAGGAGGGTAACTATGGCTACACCTTC
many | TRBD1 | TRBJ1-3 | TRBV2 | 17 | CASIEGSTGQSGNTIYF | TGTGCCAGCATTGAGGGGTCGACAGGGCAGTCTGGAAACACCATATATTTT
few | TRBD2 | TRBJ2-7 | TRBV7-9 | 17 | CASSRLGASGKFHEQYF | TGTGCCAGCAGCCGCCTTGGGGCTAGCGGGAAATTTCACGAGCAGTACTTC
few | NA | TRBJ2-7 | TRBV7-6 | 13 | CASSLAIGYEQYF | TGTGCCAGCAGCTTAGCAATCGGCTACGAGCAGTACTTC
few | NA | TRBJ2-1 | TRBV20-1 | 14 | CSARLERTYNEQFF | TGCAGTGCTAGACTCGAGCGGACCTACAATGAGCAGTTCTTC
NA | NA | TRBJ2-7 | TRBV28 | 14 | CASSSTSSLFEQYF | TGTGCCAGCAGTTCAACCTCCTCCTTATTTGAGCAGTACTTC
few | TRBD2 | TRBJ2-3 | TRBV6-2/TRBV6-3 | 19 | CASSTSAGGLAGGTDTQYF | TGTGCCAGCAGCACATCCGCCGGGGGACTAGCGGGTGGCACAGATACGCAGTATTTT
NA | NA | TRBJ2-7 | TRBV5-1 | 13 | CASSPSAPYEQYF | TGCGCCAGCAGCCCCTCGGCCCCCTACGAGCAGTACTTC
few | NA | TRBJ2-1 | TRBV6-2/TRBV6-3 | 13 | CASSYPLSSEQFF | TGTGCCAGCAGTTACCCTCTTAGTTCTGAGCAGTTCTTC
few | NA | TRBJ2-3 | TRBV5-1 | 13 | CASSFPSGDTQYF | TGCGCCAGCAGCTTTCCCTCGGGAGATACGCAGTATTTT
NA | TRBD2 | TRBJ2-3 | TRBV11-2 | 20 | CASSPSPRPTSGRVTDTQYF | TGTGCCAGCAGCCCCTCCCCGCGGCCGACTAGCGGGAGGGTCACAGATACGCAGTATTTT
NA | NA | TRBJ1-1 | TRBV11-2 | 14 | CASSLDFGGPEAFF | TGTGCCAGCAGCTTAGACTTCGGGGGGCCTGAAGCTTTCTTT
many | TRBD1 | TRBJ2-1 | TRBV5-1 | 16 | CASSLRTGGIDNEQFF | TGCGCCAGCAGCCTCCGGACAGGGGGCATTGACAATGAGCAGTTCTTC
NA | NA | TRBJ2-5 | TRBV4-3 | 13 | CASSHTPGETQYF | TGCGCCAGCAGCCACACCCCCGGAGAGACCCAGTACTTC
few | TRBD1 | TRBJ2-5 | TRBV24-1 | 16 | CATSDGTGGYGETQYF | TGTGCCACCAGTGATGGGACAGGGGGCTATGGAGAGACCCAGTACTTC
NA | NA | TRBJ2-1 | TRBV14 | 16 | CASSQDAGTYYNEQFF | TGTGCCAGCAGCCAAGATGCCGGGACTTACTACAATGAGCAGTTCTTC
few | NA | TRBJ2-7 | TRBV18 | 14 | CASSPARTDYEQYF | TGTGCCAGCTCACCGGCTCGGACAGACTACGAGCAGTACTTC
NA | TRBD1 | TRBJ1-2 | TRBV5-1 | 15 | CASSPGTGMPYGYSF | TGCGCCAGCAGCCCTGGGACAGGGATGCCCTATGGCTACTCCTTC
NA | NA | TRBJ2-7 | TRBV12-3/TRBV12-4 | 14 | CASSMDGFSYEQYF | TGTGCCAGCAGCATGGACGGTTTCTCCTACGAGCAGTACTTC
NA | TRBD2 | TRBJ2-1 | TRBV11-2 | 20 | CASRGFNRPDAGESYNEQFF | TGTGCCAGCAGGGGGTTTAACCGGCCTGACGCGGGGGAATCCTACAATGAGCAGTTCTTC
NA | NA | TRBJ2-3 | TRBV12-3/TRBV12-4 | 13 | CASTPGPSPTQYF | TGTGCCAGCACCCCGGGACCCTCTCCTACGCAGTATTTT
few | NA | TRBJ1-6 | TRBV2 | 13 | CASRGGLNSPLHF | TGTGCCAGCAGGGGAGGCTTAAATTCACCCCTCCACTTT
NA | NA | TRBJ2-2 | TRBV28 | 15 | CASTPQWGRTGELFF | TGTGCCAGCACCCCCCAGTGGGGGAGGACCGGGGAGCTGTTTTTT
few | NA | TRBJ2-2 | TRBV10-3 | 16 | CAISDPGTMNTGELFF | TGTGCCATCAGTGACCCCGGGACAATGAACACCGGGGAGCTGTTTTTT
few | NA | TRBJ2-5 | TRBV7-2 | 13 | CASSPSNRQTQYF | TGTGCCAGCAGCCCCTCTAATCGACAGACCCAGTACTTC
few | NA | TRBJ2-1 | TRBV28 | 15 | CASQWGTRFRHEQFF | TGTGCCAGCCAGTGGGGGACACGATTTCGCCATGAGCAGTTCTTC